The 11 T cell receptor beta chains below were found in one sample sequenced in a study of T cells in tuberculosis. The assay was immunoSEQ multiplex PCR, and TCRdb's table has in-frame clones only and misses some. The table has about 38,000 clones, approximately 93% seen once. Time point defined: new active TB diagnosis, blood taken before or within 7 days of starting treatment. The sequencing here drew on PBMCs, taken at tuberculosis diagnosis. These receptors originate from an adult with tuberculosis.

The chain joins TRBV27 to TRBJ2-6; D is uncertain. Germline CDR1 reads MNHEY; CDR2 reads SMNVEV (reference sequence). V lost 3 bases and J lost 2, with 8 bases in between. The CDR3 runs to 15 residues. The CDR3 here is CASSFLGAGANVLTF. CDR3 bases: TGTGCCAGCAGTTTCCTCGGAGCTGGGGCCAACGTCCTGACTTTC.

The J gene is TRBJ1-5, the V gene TRBV2; D is unclear. V dropped 3 bases and J dropped 0 bases, with 15 bases sitting between them. This CDR3 is 17 amino acids long. CDR1 is SNHLY and CDR2 is FYNNEI in the germline V gene. CDR3 nucleotide sequence: TGTGCCAGCAGTGATGAGCCAGACTCATATAGCAATCAGCCCCAGCATTTT. This codes for CASSDEPDSYSNQPQHF.

The chain uses TRBV30 and TRBJ1-3; a possible D gene is TRBD1 (6 bases). Germline V lookup: CDR1 GTSNPN, CDR2 SVGIG (reference sequence). Trimming left V 3 bases short and J 8 bases short, with 20 bases between. The CDR3 sequence is 15 residues long. As DNA, the CDR3 is TGTGCCTGGAGCCTACCGAGACAGGCCACGGACACCATATATTTT. Protein: CAWSLPRQATDTIYF. The full variable domain, with the rest looked up from reference TRBV30 and TRBJ1-3, is SQTIHQWPATLVQPVGSPLSLECTVEGTSNPNLYWYRQAAGRGLQLLFYSVGIGQISSEVPQNLSASRPQDRQFILSSKKLLLSDSGFYLCAWSLPRQATDTIYFGEGSWLTVV.

The chain uses TRBV9 and TRBJ2-3; D may be TRBD2 (5 bases). The V and J ends lost 0 bases and 3 bases respectively, with 11 bases between them. Per germline, CDR1 SGDLS and CDR2 YYNGEE. This CDR3 spans 15 amino acids. The CDR3 sequence is CASSVVGWRTDTQYF. For the CDR3, the DNA is TGTGCCAGCAGCGTAGTCGGTTGGAGGACAGATACGCAGTATTTT. Variable domain in full (rest from reference TRBV9 and TRBJ2-3): DSGVTQTPKHLITATGQRVTLRCSPRSGDLSVYWYQQSLDQGLQFLIQYYNGEERAKGNILERFSAQQFPDLHSELNLSSLELGDSALYFCASSVVGWRTDTQYFGPGTRLTVL.

The chain carries TRBV4-1 and TRBJ2-2; D is possibly TRBD2 (5 bases). Germline CDR1 is MGHRA and CDR2 is YSYEKL. V was pared by 1 base and J by 1 base, with 7 bases between. The CDR3 totals 15 residues. The CDR3 DNA sequence: TGCGCCAGCAGCCAAGTCCGGGGGAACACCGGGGAGCTGTTTTTT. Protein product: CASSQVRGNTGELFF.

The chain is built from TRBV7-2 and TRBJ2-2, with TRBD2 identical over 7 bases. CDR3 length equals 14 residues. Germline trimming cut 7 bases from V and 1 base from J; bases unmatched to any gene: 3. Germline CDR1 is SGHTA and CDR2 is FQGNSA. CDR3 protein: CASKSGENTGELFF. The DNA of the CDR3 is TGTGCCAGCAAGAGCGGGGAGAACACCGGGGAGCTGTTTTTT.

The chain combines TRBV12-5 with TRBJ1-1; a possible D gene is TRBD1 (5 bases). Trimming pared 7 bases from V and 4 bases from J, leaving 16 bases between. This CDR3 has 14 amino acids. Germline-derived CDR1 and CDR2 are LGHNT and FRNRAP. The CDR3 DNA sequence: TGTGCTAGTGCCGAGTCAGGGATTCGCACTGAAGCTTTCTTT. Protein: CASAESGIRTEAFF.

V usage is TRBV6-1 and J usage is TRBJ2-7, with TRBD1 matching over 10 bases. There are 17 residues in the CDR3. CDR1 is MNHNS and CDR2 is SASEGT in the germline V gene. V lost 4 bases and J lost 1; bases outside the gene matches: 10. As DNA, the CDR3 is TGTGCCAGCAGTGGGGGATCCCGGGACAGGGGTTCCTACGAGCAGTACTTC. Translated: CASSGGSRDRGSYEQYF.

The J gene is TRBJ2-7, the V gene TRBV12-5, with D maybe TRBD2 (5 bases). Germline CDR1 LGHNT, CDR2 FRNRAP. This CDR3 has 15 amino acids. Trimming stripped 6 bases from V and 0 bases from J, with 15 bases between. The CDR3 coding sequence is TGTGCTAGTGGGGAGGACGGTGCGAGCTCCTACGAGCAGTACTTC. Its translation: CASGEDGASSYEQYF. Supplemented by reference TRBV12-5 and TRBJ2-7, the full variable domain reads DARVTQTPRHKVTEMGQEVTMRCQPILGHNTVFWYRQTMMQGLELLAYFRNRAPLDDSGMPKDRFSAEMPDATLATLKIQPSEPRDSAVYFCASGEDGASSYEQYFGPGTRLTVT.

The chain employs TRBV7-2 and TRBJ2-7, with 9 bases matching TRBD2. The CDR3 spans 17 residues. Trimming at V came to 2 bases and at J to 5 bases, leaving 13 bases not matched to a gene. Looked up from germline, CDR1 is SGHTA and CDR2 is FQGNSA. The CDR3 sequence is CASSLPSGGNWDHEQYF. The CDR3 DNA is TGTGCCAGCAGCTTACCCAGCGGGGGGAATTGGGACCACGAGCAGTACTTC.

V and J are TRBV11-2 and TRBJ1-4; maybe TRBD1 (5 bases). CDR3 length: 15 amino acids. Trimming shortened V by 4 bases and J by 5 bases, and 14 bases separated the two germline ends. Germline CDR1 and CDR2: SGHAT and FQNNGV. Here the CDR3 DNA reads TGTGCCAGCAGCTCGAGCTACAGGCGGAATGAAAAACTGTTTTTT. It is translated as CASSSSYRRNEKLFF.